This TCR beta chain was captured in a study of shared clonotypes between healthy human individuals. In the study overall: With ages of 18 to 49, the donors were two women and a few men.

Of note for this clone: Its cognate antigen is unknown.

General study points: Only blood was sampled, and tissue TCR repertoires likely differ from blood ones. As a rule, naive subsets had a larger estimated richness than memory subsets.

The authors divided CD4+ cells into CD45RA+ naive and CD45RA-negative memory subsets. Sequencing was performed with immunoSEQ multiplex PCR; in TCRdb, only in-frame clones are kept and a portion is missing. The top ten clones hold about 9.4% of a sample with fewer than 200,000 clones, approximately 62% of them seen once. Germline assignment: CDR1 SGHNT and CDR2 YYREEE (reference sequence). The CDR3 has 15 amino acids. V lost 4 bases and J lost 6; bases outside the gene matches: 8. The receptor comes from a man aged 25-45 years in good health. V gene TRBV5-4 combines with J gene TRBJ2-1; 9 bases map to TRBD2. The sequenced material came from memory CD4+ T cells sorted from blood. Specified subset: CD45RA-negative fraction. This CDR3 is CASSISGSGINEQFF. In DNA form, the CDR3 reads TGTGCCAGCAGCATTAGCGGGAGTGGAATCAATGAGCAGTTCTTC.